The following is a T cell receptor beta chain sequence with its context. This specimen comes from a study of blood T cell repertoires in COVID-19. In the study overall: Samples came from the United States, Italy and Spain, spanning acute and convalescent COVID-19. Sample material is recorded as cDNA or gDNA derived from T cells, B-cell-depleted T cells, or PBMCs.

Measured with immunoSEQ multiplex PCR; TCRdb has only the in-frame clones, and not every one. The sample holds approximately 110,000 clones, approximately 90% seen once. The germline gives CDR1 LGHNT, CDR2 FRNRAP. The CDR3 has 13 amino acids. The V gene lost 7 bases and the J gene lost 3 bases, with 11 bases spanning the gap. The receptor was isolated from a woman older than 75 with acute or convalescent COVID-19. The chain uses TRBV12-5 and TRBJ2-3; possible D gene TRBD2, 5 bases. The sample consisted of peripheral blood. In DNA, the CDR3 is TGTGCTAGTGTTTTCGAGGGTACAGATACGCAGTATTTT. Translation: CASVFEGTDTQYF.